This T cell receptor (beta chain) was recovered during a study of blood T cell repertoires in COVID-19. Study details: The analysed material was cDNA or gDNA that came from T cells, B-cell-depleted T cells, or PBMCs.

Repertoires were generated with immunoSEQ multiplex PCR, while TCRdb's copy carries only in-frame clones and drops some. The sample holds around 200,000 clones, more than 80% seen once. Per germline, CDR1 MNHEY and CDR2 SMNVEV (reference sequence). The CDR3 runs 14 residues. With V trimmed by 1 base and J by 9 bases, 5 bases remained unmatched. This clonotype was obtained from a man aged 35-49 years who had recovered from COVID-19. The sample taken for sequencing was PBMCs or T cells enriched from blood (not recorded which). The chain couples TRBV27 to TRBJ2-1, with 8 bases aligning to TRBD2. The CDR3 bases are TGTGCCAGCAGTTTATTGCAGCGGGAGACTGAGCAGTTCTTC. It is translated as CASSLLQRETEQFF.